The clone carrying this TCR beta chain was counted ten times or more. The antigen is not known. This sample stems from a study of early T cells in non-severe SARS-CoV-2 infection. Study summary: Unsorted whole-blood RNA was sequenced in bulk, leaving chains unpaired.

Study-wide results and caveats: CD4 and private specificities were missed by VDJdb matching, which favored anti-spike CD8 responses.

The library protocol tagged individual cDNA molecules with unique molecular identifiers. TCRdb fed the 5' RACE reads into MiXCR, producing one record per CDR3 protein. The sample has 10,000 to 12,000 distinct CDR3 sequences; around 4.9% are singletons. The TCR originated in an adult who was a healthcare worker with PCR-confirmed SARS-CoV-2 infection or an uninfected control (not recorded which). Sequencing was carried out using whole blood.

The CDR3 DNA sequence: TGTGCCAGTCTGAGAGGAAGGACAGGGTTCAACGAGCAGTACTTC. Translating gives CASLRGRTGFNEQYF. This chain links TRBV6-2 or TRBV6-3 with TRBJ2-7; the match to TRBD1 covers 8 bases. With 9 bases clipped from V and 5 bases from J, the junction kept 15 bases outside the gene matches. This CDR3 is built from 15 residues. CDR1 and CDR2 (germline): MNHEY, SVGEGT.